The 10 T cell receptor beta chains in this list originate from one sample, sequenced in a study of OX40 agonist ivuxolimab in advanced cancers. Repertoires were generated with immunoSEQ multiplex PCR, while TCRdb's copy carries only in-frame clones and drops some. The sample holds around 79,000 clones; around 90% are singletons and the top ten take 2.3%. The specimen was CD4+ or CD8+ T cells sorted from blood, collected in a trial of the OX40 agonist ivuxolimab. The receptors stem from an adult with an advanced solid tumor such as melanoma, head and neck, liver or kidney cancer.

This clone was seen a handful of times. The chain employs TRBV7-2 and TRBJ2-3; 8 nucleotides match TRBD2. This CDR3 is built from 16 residues. The germline V gene has CDR1 SGHTA and CDR2 FQGNSA. J lost 3 bases, V lost 5 bases, and 10 bases had no gene match. CDR3 sequence: CASSPGPGGLTDTQYF. CDR3 sequence (DNA): TGTGCCAGCAGCCCGGGCCCGGGAGGGCTAACAGATACGCAGTATTTT.

The chain joins TRBV6-5 to TRBJ2-6; D is ambiguous. CDR3 length: 13 amino acids. V dropped 6 bases and J dropped 4 bases, with 7 bases sitting between them. Per the germline V gene, CDR1 is MNHEY and CDR2 is SVGAGI. The CDR3 sequence is CASRKSGANVLTF. The CDR3, as DNA: TGTGCCAGCAGAAAGTCCGGGGCCAACGTCCTGACTTTC.

The rearrangement links TRBV6-5 to TRBJ2-2, with D unresolved. This CDR3 contains 12 residues. The V gene's germline CDR1 is MNHEY and CDR2 SVGAGI. V was clipped by 5 bases and J by 1 base, with 2 bases between them. The CDR3 reads CASSENTGELFF. As DNA, the CDR3 is TGTGCCAGCAGTGAGAACACCGGGGAGCTGTTTTTT.

The J gene is TRBJ1-2, the V gene TRBV6-5; TRBD1 might be the D (5 bases). Germline values: CDR1 MNHEY, CDR2 SVGAGI. The ends were cut back, 6 bases at V and 8 bases at J, with 19 bases in the middle. CDR3 length equals 14 residues. CDR3 nucleotides: TGTGCCAGCAGGCCCTCCGGGGGGGTGGGAGGCTACACCTTC. Amino acid sequence: CASRPSGGVGGYTF.

The sample holds a few counts of this clone. The chain combines TRBV4-3 with TRBJ2-5; no definite D call. CDR3 length: 13 amino acids. Germline values: CDR1 LGHNA, CDR2 YSLEER. Trimming took 4 bases from V and 2 from J, leaving 8 bases between them. CDR3 sequence: CASSREVQETQYF. CDR3 DNA sequence: TGCGCCAGCAGCCGTGAGGTTCAAGAGACCCAGTACTTC.

This clone was recorded once. The chain recombines TRBV7-8 with TRBJ2-7, with a tentative D call TRBD2 (5 bases). The germline CDR1 and CDR2 sequences are SGHVS and FQNEAQ. The CDR3 is 15 amino acids. V dropped 5 bases and J dropped 1 base, with 15 bases sitting between them. Written as DNA, the CDR3 is TGTGCCAGCAGCGAAATGGCTAGCACATCCTACGAGCAGTACTTC. This codes for CASSEMASTSYEQYF.

The chain carries TRBV7-2 and TRBJ1-3; D gene unclear. The CDR3 consists of 12 residues. Trimming took off 5 bases at V and 4 bases at J, with 6 bases between the two ends. Per germline, CDR1 SGHTA and CDR2 FQGNSA. CDR3 sequence reads: CASSVLGNTIYF. The DNA for the CDR3 is TGTGCCAGCAGCGTCCTCGGAAACACCATATATTTT.

A remark on this clone: Other nucleotide sequences from this sample produce the same CDR3. The V call is TRBV7-2, the J call TRBJ1-5, with no clear D. Germline values: CDR1 SGHTA, CDR2 FQGNSA. The CDR3 sequence is 13 residues long. Trimming cost V 2 bases and J 0 bases, with 2 bases left between them. The CDR3 here is CASSLRSNQPQHF. DNA of the CDR3: TGTGCCAGCAGCTTACGTAGCAATCAGCCCCAGCATTTT.

This chain's CDR3 is CASSMVPRGELFF. The CDR3 DNA follows: TGTGCCAGTAGTATGGTCCCGAGAGGGGAGCTGTTTTTT. This rearrangement joins TRBV19 to TRBJ2-2; no reliable D call. The CDR3 consists of 13 residues. The V and J ends lost 3 bases and 8 bases respectively, with 10 bases between them. Germline V gene sequence: CDR1 LNHDA, CDR2 SQIVND (reference sequence).

J is TRBJ1-2 and V is TRBV6-6, with a tentative D call TRBD1 (5 bases). The CDR3 contains 15 residues. Germline-derived CDR1 and CDR2 are MNHNY and SVGAGI (reference sequence). The V end lost 7 bases, the J end lost 0 bases, and 15 bases lay between the germline ends. The CDR3 spells CASINQGIANYGYTF. CDR3 coding DNA: TGTGCCAGCATAAACCAGGGAATAGCTAACTATGGCTACACCTTC.